Detailed here is one T cell receptor beta chain. What it binds is not known. This sample was included in a study of CD8+ T cells in alopecia areata. The study's findings and limits: Scalp clonality and expanded CD8+ clones among the top 100 fell significantly with tofacitinib.

Trimming cost V 4 bases and J 6 bases; bases outside gene matches: 2. In germline, CDR1 is SGHRS, CDR2 YFSETQ. The CDR3 is made up of 12 amino acids. The treatment denotes: oral pan-JAK inhibitor, 5-10 mg twice daily. As part of sample collection, lesional scalp punch biopsies and peripheral blood were taken from alopecia areata patients. Isolated RNA was reverse transcribed into cDNA used as the sequencing template. TCRdb keeps only in-frame clones here, not all; method: immunoSEQ multiplex PCR. This sample has 90,000 to 150,000 clones; about 50% occur once, and the top ten carry roughly 0.5%. This material consisted of CD4+ T cells sorted from blood, taken at week 4, from a patient treated with tofacitinib. This chain links TRBV5-1 with TRBJ1-2; 8 bases match TRBD1. This receptor was identified in a human donor with alopecia areata. CDR3 sequence (DNA): TGCGCCAGCAGCAAGACAGGGGATGGCTACACCTTC. Protein: CASSKTGDGYTF.